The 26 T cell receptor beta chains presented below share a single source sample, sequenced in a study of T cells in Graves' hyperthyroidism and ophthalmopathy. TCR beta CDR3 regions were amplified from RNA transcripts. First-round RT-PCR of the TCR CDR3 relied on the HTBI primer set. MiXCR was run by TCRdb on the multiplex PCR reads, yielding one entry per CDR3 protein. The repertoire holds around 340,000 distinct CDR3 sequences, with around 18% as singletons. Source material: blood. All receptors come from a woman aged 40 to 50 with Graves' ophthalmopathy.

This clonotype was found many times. In nucleotides, the CDR3 is TGTGCCAGCAGACACCGGACAGGGGCAGACAAATCACCCCTCCACTTT. Its protein product is CASRHRTGADKSPLHF. The chain recombines TRBV27 with TRBJ1-6, with 9 positions matching TRBD1. CDR1 is MNHEY and CDR2 is SMNVEV in the germline V gene (reference sequence). After removal of 6 bases from V and 10 bases from J, the junction contained 13 bases not matched to a gene. The CDR3 loop spans 16 amino acids.

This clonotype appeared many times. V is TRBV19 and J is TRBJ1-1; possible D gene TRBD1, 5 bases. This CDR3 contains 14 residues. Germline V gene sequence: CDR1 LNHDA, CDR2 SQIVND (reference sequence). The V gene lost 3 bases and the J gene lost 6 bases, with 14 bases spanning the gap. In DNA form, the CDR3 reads TGTGCCAGTAGTATCCCAACTGCGACAGCTGAAGCTTTCTTT. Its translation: CASSIPTATAEAFF. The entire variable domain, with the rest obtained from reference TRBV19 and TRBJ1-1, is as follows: DGGITQSPKYLFRKEGQNVTLSCEQNLNHDAMYWYRQDPGQGLRLIYYSQIVNDFQKGDIAEGYSVSREKKESFPLTVTSAQKNPTAFYLCASSIPTATAEAFFGQGTRLTVV.

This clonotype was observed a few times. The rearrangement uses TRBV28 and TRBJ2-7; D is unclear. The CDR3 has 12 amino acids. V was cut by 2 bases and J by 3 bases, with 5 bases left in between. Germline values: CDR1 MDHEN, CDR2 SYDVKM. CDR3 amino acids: CASSLQNYEQYF. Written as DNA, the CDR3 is TGTGCCAGCAGTTTACAGAACTACGAGCAGTACTTC.

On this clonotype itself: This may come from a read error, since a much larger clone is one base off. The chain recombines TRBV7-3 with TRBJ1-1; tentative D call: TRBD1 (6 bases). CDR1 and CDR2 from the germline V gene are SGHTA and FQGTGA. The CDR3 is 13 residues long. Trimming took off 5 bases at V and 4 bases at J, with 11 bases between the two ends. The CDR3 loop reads CASSAQGGTEAFF. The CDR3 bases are TGTGCCAGCAGCGCACAGGGTGGCACTGAAGCTTTCTTT.

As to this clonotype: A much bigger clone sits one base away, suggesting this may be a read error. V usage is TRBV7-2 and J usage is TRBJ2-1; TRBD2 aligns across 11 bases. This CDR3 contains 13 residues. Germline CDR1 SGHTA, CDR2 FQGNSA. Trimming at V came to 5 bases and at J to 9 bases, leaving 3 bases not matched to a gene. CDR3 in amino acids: CASSQGTSGEQFF. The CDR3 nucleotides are TGTGCCAGCAGCCAAGGGACTAGCGGTGAGCAGTTCTTC.

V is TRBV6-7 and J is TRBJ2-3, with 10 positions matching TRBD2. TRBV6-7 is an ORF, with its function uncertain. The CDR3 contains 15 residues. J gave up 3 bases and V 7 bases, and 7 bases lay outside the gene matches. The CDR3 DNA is TGTGCCAGCACCCCAGCGGGAGGGAATACAGATACGCAGTATTTT. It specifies CASTPAGGNTDTQYF.

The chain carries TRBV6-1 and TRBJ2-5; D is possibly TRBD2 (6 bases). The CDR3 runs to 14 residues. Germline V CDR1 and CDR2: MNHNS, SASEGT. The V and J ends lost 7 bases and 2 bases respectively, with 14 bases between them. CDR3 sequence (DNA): TGTGCCAGCAAGCGATTGGAGGGACAAGAGACCCAGTACTTC. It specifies CASKRLEGQETQYF.

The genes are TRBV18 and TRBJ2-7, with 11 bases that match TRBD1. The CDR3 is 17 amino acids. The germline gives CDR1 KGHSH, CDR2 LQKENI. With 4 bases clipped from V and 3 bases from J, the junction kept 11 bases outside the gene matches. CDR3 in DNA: TGTGCCAGCTCACAGCTCCCACCCGGGACAGGGGGCTACGAGCAGTACTTC. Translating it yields CASSQLPPGTGGYEQYF. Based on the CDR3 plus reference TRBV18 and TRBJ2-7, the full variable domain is NAGVMQNPRHLVRRRGQEARLRCSPMKGHSHVYWYRQLPEEGLKFMVYLQKENIIDESGMPKERFSAEFPKEGPSILRIQQVVRGDSAAYFCASSQLPPGTGGYEQYFGPGTRLTVT.

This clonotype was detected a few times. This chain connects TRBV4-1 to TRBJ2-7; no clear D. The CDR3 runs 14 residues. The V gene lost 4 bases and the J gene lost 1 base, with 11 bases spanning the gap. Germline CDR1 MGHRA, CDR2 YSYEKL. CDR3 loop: CASSRPGRSYEQYF. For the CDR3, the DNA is TGCGCCAGCAGCCGACCCGGTAGGTCCTACGAGCAGTACTTC.

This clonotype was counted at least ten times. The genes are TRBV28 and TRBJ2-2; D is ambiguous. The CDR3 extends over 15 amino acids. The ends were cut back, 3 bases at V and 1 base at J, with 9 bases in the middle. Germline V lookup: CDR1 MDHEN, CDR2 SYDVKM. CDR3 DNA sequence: TGTGCCAGCAGTTTTTGGGGTCGGAACACCGGGGAGCTGTTTTTT. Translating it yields CASSFWGRNTGELFF.

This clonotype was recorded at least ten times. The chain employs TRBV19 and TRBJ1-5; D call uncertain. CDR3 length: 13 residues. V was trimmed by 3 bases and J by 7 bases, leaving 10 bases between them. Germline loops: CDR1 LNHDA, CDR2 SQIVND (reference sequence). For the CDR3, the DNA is TGTGCCAGTAGTATCTCAGAGGGCCAGCCCCAGCATTTT. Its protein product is CASSISEGQPQHF.

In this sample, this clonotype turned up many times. The CDR3 is CASSLHSDQPQHF. The CDR3 bases are TGTGCCAGCAGCTTGCACAGTGATCAGCCCCAGCATTTT. This chain links TRBV7-9 with TRBJ1-5; unclear D gene. V lost 3 bases and J lost 5, with 8 bases in between. The CDR3 loop spans 13 amino acids. The germline gives CDR1 SEHNR, CDR2 FQNEAQ (reference sequence).

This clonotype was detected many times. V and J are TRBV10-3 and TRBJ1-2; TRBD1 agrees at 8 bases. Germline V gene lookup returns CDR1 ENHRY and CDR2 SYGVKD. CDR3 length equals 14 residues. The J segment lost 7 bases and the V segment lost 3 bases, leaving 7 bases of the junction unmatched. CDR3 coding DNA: TGTGCCATCAGTGAAGGACAGGGAGCCCTTGGCTACACCTTC. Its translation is CAISEGQGALGYTF.

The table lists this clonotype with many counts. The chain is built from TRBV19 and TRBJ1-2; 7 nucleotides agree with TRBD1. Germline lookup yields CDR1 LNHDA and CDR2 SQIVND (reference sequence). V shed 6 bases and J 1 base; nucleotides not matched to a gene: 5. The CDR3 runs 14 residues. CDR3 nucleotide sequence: TGTGCCAGTAGCGACCGGGACAGTAACTATGGCTACACCTTC. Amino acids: CASSDRDSNYGYTF.

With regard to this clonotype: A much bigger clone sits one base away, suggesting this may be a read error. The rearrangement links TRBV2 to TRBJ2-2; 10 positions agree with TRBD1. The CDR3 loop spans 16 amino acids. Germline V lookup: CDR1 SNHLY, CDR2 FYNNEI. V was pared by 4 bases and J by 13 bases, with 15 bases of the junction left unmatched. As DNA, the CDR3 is TGTGCCAGCAGTGGGGTGAAGGGGACAGGGGACATATGGCTGTTTTTT. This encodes CASSGVKGTGDIWLFF.

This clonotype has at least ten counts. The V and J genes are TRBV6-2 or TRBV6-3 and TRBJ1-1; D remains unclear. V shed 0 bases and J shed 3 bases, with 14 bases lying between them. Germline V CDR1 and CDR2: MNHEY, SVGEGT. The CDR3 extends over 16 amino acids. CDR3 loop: CASSYSSVLEDTEAFF. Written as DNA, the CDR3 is TGTGCCAGCAGTTACTCGTCCGTTCTCGAGGACACTGAAGCTTTCTTT.

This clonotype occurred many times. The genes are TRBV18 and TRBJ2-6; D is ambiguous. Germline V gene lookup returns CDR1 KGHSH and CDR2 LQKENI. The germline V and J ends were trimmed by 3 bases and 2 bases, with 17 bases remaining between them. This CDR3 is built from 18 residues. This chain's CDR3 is CASSPTLDLGAGANVLTF. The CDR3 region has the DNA TGTGCCAGCTCACCTACTTTAGACCTAGGTGCTGGGGCCAACGTCCTGACTTTC.

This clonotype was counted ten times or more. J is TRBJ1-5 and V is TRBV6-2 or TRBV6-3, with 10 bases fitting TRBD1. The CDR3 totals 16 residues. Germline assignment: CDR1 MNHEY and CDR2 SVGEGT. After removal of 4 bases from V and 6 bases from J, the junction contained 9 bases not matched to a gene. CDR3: CASSSPGQGIAQPQHF. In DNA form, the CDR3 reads TGTGCCAGCAGTTCACCGGGACAGGGGATTGCTCAGCCCCAGCATTTT.

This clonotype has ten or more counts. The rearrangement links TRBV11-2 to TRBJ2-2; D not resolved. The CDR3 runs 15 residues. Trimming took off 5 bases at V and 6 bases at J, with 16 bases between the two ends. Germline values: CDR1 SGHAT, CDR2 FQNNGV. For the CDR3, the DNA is TGTGCCAGCAGCCTAAAGGCCGGGCCCCCCGGGGAGCTGTTTTTT. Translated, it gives CASSLKAGPPGELFF.

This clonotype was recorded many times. The CDR3 sequence: CASSPRPGPAYEQYF. The DNA of the CDR3 is TGTGCCAGCAGCCCCAGGCCCGGGCCCGCCTACGAGCAGTACTTC. The rearrangement uses TRBV7-2 and TRBJ2-7, with no clear D. The CDR3 is 15 amino acids. CDR1 is SGHTA, CDR2 FQGNSA, per germline. Trimming took 5 bases from V and 2 from J, leaving 16 bases between them.

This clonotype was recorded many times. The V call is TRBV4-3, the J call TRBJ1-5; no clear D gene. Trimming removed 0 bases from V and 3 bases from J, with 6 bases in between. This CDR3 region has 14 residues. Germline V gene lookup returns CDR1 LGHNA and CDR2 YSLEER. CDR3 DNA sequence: TGCGCCAGCAGCCAAGATAGGGTCAATCAGCCCCAGCATTTT. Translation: CASSQDRVNQPQHF.

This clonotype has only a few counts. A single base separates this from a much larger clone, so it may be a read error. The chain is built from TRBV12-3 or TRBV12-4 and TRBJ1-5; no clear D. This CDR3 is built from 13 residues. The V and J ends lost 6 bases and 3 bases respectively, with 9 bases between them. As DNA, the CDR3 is TGTGCCAGCAGCGGACGGTACAATCAGCCCCAGCATTTT. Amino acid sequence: CASSGRYNQPQHF.

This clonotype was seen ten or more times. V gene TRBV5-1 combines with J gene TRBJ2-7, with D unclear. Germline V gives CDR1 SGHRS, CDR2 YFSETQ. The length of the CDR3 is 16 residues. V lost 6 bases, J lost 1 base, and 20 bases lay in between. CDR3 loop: CASTYTGVGGSYEQYF. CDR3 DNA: TGCGCCAGCACCTACACTGGGGTAGGTGGGTCCTACGAGCAGTACTTC.

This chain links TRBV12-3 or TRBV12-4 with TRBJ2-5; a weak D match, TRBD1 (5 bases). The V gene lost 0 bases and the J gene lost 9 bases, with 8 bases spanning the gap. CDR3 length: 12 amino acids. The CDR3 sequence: CASSLAEGAQYF. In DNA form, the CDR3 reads TGTGCCAGCAGTTTAGCGGAAGGGGCCCAGTACTTC.

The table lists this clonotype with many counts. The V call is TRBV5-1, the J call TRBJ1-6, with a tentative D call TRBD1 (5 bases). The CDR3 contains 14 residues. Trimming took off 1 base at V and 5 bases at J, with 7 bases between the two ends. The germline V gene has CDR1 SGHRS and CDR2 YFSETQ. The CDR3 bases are TGCGCCAGCAGCTTGCAGGGAGATAATTCACCCCTCCACTTT. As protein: CASSLQGDNSPLHF.

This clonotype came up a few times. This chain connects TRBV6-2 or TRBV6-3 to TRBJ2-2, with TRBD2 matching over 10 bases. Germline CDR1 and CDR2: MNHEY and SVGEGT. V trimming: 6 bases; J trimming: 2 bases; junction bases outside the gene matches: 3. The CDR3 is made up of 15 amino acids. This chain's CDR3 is CASRLAGINTGELFF. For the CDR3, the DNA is TGTGCCAGCAGACTAGCGGGAATAAACACCGGGGAGCTGTTTTTT.